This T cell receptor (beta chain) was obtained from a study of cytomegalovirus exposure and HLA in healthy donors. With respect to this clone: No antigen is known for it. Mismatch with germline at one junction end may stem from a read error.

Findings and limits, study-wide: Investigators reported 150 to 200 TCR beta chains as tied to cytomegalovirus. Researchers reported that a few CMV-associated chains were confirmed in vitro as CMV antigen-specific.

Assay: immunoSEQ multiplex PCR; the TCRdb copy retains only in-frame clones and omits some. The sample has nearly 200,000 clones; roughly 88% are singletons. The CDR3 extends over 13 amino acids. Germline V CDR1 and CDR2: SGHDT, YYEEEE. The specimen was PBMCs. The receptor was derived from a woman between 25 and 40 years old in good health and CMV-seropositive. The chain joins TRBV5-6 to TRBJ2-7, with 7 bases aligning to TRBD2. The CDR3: CASSTGTTYEQYF. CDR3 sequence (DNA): TGTGCCAGCAGCACGGGGACTACCTACGAACAGTACTTC.